This TCR beta chain emerged from a study of naive and memory T cell subsets. The length of the CDR3 is 11 residues. Between the trimmed V and J ends, which lost 8 bases and 1 base, there was a span of 5 bases. Amplification of ligated cDNA took four PCR rounds with SP2 and nested alpha and beta constant primers. From the UMI-ligation and nested PCR reads, TCRdb called clonotypes with MiXCR, one entry per CDR3 protein. The profile shows around 37,000 distinct CDR3 sequences, 11% of them singletons. Treatment here: skin biopsy from PPD injection site in Mantoux-positive individual. TCR cDNA received a 3' ligated oligonucleotide that carried a UMI. This clonotype was recorded a few times.

This TCR came from an adult in good health. The sample here was skin, taken from a tuberculin skin test site. The chain recombines TRBV12-3 or TRBV12-4 with TRBJ1-1; no clear D. CDR3 residues: CASVKNTEAFF. The CDR3 DNA reads as TGTGCCAGCGTGAAGAACACTGAAGCTTTCTTT.